Shown below are 29 T cell receptor beta chains from a single sample sequenced in a study of radiotherapy plus CTLA-4 blockade in lung cancer. Profiling relied on immunoSEQ multiplex PCR, and the TCRdb table lists in-frame clones only, not all of them. This table has more than 75,000 clones, around 90% appearing once. Sequences were derived from peripheral blood, sampled from a patient treated with radiotherapy plus ipilimumab. All receptors derive from a human donor with non-small cell lung cancer who had stable disease on radiotherapy plus ipilimumab.

J is TRBJ1-5 and V is TRBV30; D is unresolved. The CDR3 consists of 14 residues. V was clipped by 2 bases and J by 6 bases, with 14 bases between them. In germline, CDR1 is GTSNPN, CDR2 SVGIG (reference sequence). The CDR3 region is CAWSNGGLGQPQHF. DNA of the CDR3: TGTGCCTGGAGTAATGGCGGATTAGGTCAGCCCCAGCATTTT.

The table lists this clone with a count of one. The chain uses TRBV19 and TRBJ1-4; 7 bases are shared with TRBD1. Germline V gene data show CDR1 as LNHDA and CDR2 as SQIVND (reference sequence). The CDR3 is 20 residues long. The J segment lost 4 bases and the V segment lost 10 bases, leaving 27 bases of the junction unmatched. CDR3 bases: TGTGCCATCACAGGGGATCGGACAGAGACTGAATTTCATGGTAATGAAAAACTGTTTTTT. Residues: CAITGDRTETEFHGNEKLFF.

V and J are TRBV9 and TRBJ2-1; D gene unclear. Germline-derived CDR1 and CDR2 are SGDLS and YYNGEE. The germline V and J ends were trimmed by 0 bases and 3 bases, with 10 bases remaining between them. The CDR3 runs 15 residues. The CDR3 loop is CASSVVPESYNEQFF. In DNA form, the CDR3 reads TGTGCCAGCAGCGTAGTACCCGAAAGCTACAATGAGCAGTTCTTC.

The chain couples TRBV7-7 to TRBJ2-7; TRBD1 is a possible D gene (6 bases). Between the trimmed V and J ends, which lost 1 base and 2 bases, there was a span of 12 bases. CDR3 length: 15 amino acids. Germline V gene sequence: CDR1 SSHAT, CDR2 FNYEAQ (reference sequence). Written as DNA, the CDR3 is TGTGCCAGCAGCTTAGGGGCAGGGGCGACCTACGAGCAGTACTTC. This encodes CASSLGAGATYEQYF. Variable domain in full (rest from reference TRBV7-7 and TRBJ2-7): GAGVSQSPRYKVTKRGQDVTLRCDPISSHATLYWYQQALGQGPEFLTYFNYEAQPDKSGLPSDRFSAERPEGSISTLTIQRTEQRDSAMYRCASSLGAGATYEQYFGPGTRLTVT.

V and J are TRBV7-3 and TRBJ2-3, with 14 positions matching TRBD2. The ends lost 3 bases at V and 6 bases at J; junction bases unmatched: 5. This CDR3 contains 16 residues. Germline-derived CDR1 and CDR2 are SGHTA and FQGTGA. Here the CDR3 DNA reads TGTGCCAGCAGCTTGGGACTAGCGGGGGCCGGGGATACGCAGTATTTT. This gives the protein CASSLGLAGAGDTQYF.

The chain carries TRBV13 and TRBJ2-7; 16 bases fit TRBD2. J gave up 6 bases and V 8 bases, and 7 bases lay outside the gene matches. This CDR3 region has 15 residues. CDR1 is PRHDT and CDR2 is FYEKMQ in the germline V gene (reference sequence). The CDR3 nucleotides read TGTGCCAGCTCCTTTGGGACTAGCGGGAGGGTCGAGCAGTACTTC. Translated, it gives CASSFGTSGRVEQYF. The full variable domain, in which reference TRBV13 and TRBJ2-7 provide the parts outside the CDR3, is AAGVIQSPRHLIKEKRETATLKCYPIPRHDTVYWYQQGPGQDPQFLISFYEKMQSDKGSIPDRFSAQQFSDYHSELNMSSLELGDSALYFCASSFGTSGRVEQYFGPGTRLTVT.

This chain connects TRBV5-5 to TRBJ2-5; 7 positions agree with TRBD2. Germline V gives CDR1 SGHKS, CDR2 YYEKEE (reference sequence). Losses at the gene ends were 1 base for V and 5 bases for J; bases not matched to a gene: 2. The CDR3 spans 13 residues. CDR3 loop: CASSLRGEETQYF. CDR3 sequence (DNA): TGTGCCAGCAGCTTGCGGGGGGAGGAGACCCAGTACTTC.

The rearrangement links TRBV5-1 to TRBJ1-6, with 9 bases that match TRBD1. The V segment lost 3 bases and the J segment 5 bases; nucleotides outside the gene matches: 3. Germline V gene lookup returns CDR1 SGHRS and CDR2 YFSETQ. The CDR3 contains 15 residues. CDR3 protein: CASSSGDRDNSPLHF. Written as DNA, the CDR3 is TGCGCCAGCAGCTCAGGGGACAGGGATAATTCACCCCTCCACTTT.

The rearrangement joins TRBV25-1 to TRBJ2-1, with 11 nucleotides matching TRBD2. The length of the CDR3 is 16 residues. Germline trimming cut 6 bases from V and 6 bases from J; bases unmatched to any gene: 10. Germline loops: CDR1 MGHDK, CDR2 SYGVNS. CDR3: CASRAKGLAGGNEQFF. CDR3 DNA sequence: TGTGCCAGCAGGGCCAAAGGGCTAGCGGGGGGCAATGAGCAGTTCTTC.

This clone was seen a few times. V is TRBV18 and J is TRBJ1-4; D unresolved. Germline V CDR1 and CDR2: KGHSH, LQKENI. The CDR3 extends over 13 amino acids. V lost 6 bases and J 7 bases, leaving 12 bases between the germline ends. The CDR3 DNA is TGTGCCAGCTCGGCCTCGACTGTTGAAAAACTGTTTTTT. Protein product: CASSASTVEKLFF. The variable domain in full, completed from reference TRBV18 and TRBJ1-4, reads NAGVMQNPRHLVRRRGQEARLRCSPMKGHSHVYWYRQLPEEGLKFMVYLQKENIIDESGMPKERFSAEFPKEGPSILRIQQVVRGDSAAYFCASSASTVEKLFFGSGTQLSVL.

The rearrangement uses TRBV5-4 and TRBJ1-5; D gene ambiguous. Trimming removed 3 bases from V and 1 base from J, with 5 bases in between. CDR3 length: 13 amino acids. CDR1 is SGHNT, CDR2 YYREEE, per germline (reference sequence). The CDR3 region is CASSSDSNQPQHF. CDR3 bases: TGTGCCAGCAGCTCGGACAGCAATCAGCCCCAGCATTTT. Variable domain in full (rest from reference TRBV5-4 and TRBJ1-5): ETGVTQSPTHLIKTRGQQVTLRCSSQSGHNTVSWYQQALGQGPQFIFQYYREEENGRGNFPPRFSGLQFPNYSSELNVNALELDDSALYLCASSSDSNQPQHFGDGTRLSIL.

The chain is built from TRBV9 and TRBJ1-6; 9 nucleotides align to TRBD1. The CDR3 totals 16 residues. V shed 3 bases, J shed 5 bases, and the junction held 6 bases outside the gene matches. Germline loops: CDR1 SGDLS, CDR2 YYNGEE. This chain's CDR3 is CASSAPQGADNSPLHF. CDR3 nucleotide sequence: TGTGCCAGCAGCGCCCCACAGGGGGCAGATAATTCACCCCTCCACTTT.

V usage is TRBV27 and J usage is TRBJ2-7, with D hard to call. Germline V CDR1 and CDR2: MNHEY, SMNVEV (reference sequence). The CDR3 is made up of 13 amino acids. V shed 5 bases and J shed 0 bases, with 8 bases lying between them. This chain's CDR3 is CASSPQSSYEQYF. CDR3 DNA: TGTGCCAGCAGTCCCCAAAGCTCCTACGAGCAGTACTTC.

The chain uses TRBV6-5 and TRBJ1-5; 9 nucleotides line up with TRBD1. Germline values: CDR1 MNHEY, CDR2 SVGAGI. The CDR3 contains 14 residues. Trimming took 6 bases from V and 6 from J; bases not matched to a gene: 6. In DNA form, the CDR3 reads TGTGCCAGCAGCCCGGACAGGGGAGTTCAGCCCCAGCATTTT. Translating it yields CASSPDRGVQPQHF.

This clone showed up just once. This chain joins TRBV4-2 and TRBJ1-1; D is unresolved. CDR1 and CDR2 from the germline V gene are LGHNA and YNFKEQ. V gave up 0 bases and J gave up 5 bases, with 13 bases separating them. The CDR3 has 15 residues. CDR3 bases: TGTGCCAGCAGCCAAGATGTGGCGGGTGGTACTGAAGCTTTCTTT. Protein: CASSQDVAGGTEAFF.

The V and J genes are TRBV19 and TRBJ2-3; 8 bases fit TRBD2. The CDR3 has 18 residues. The V and J ends lost 11 bases and 7 bases, in that order; junction bases with no gene match: 26. CDR1 is LNHDA and CDR2 is SQIVND in the germline V gene (reference sequence). The DNA for the CDR3 is TGTGCCGTCCTTTTGATGTGGCGGGAGGTTGGGGATCCGAATACGCAGTATTTT. This codes for CAVLLMWREVGDPNTQYF.

The rearrangement links TRBV7-6 to TRBJ2-7; TRBD1 matches 11 bases. Germline V lookup: CDR1 SGHVS, CDR2 FNYEAQ. V gave up 3 bases and J gave up 4 bases; unmatched junction bases: 5. CDR3 length: 15 amino acids. The CDR3 sequence: CASSFRTGGLYEQYF. The CDR3 nucleotides are TGTGCCAGCAGCTTCCGGACAGGGGGCTTATACGAGCAGTACTTC. Using reference TRBV7-6 and TRBJ2-7 for the parts outside the CDR3, the full variable domain is GAGVSQSPRYKVTKRGQDVALRCDPISGHVSLYWYRQALGQGPEFLTYFNYEAQQDKSGLPNDRFSAERPEGSISTLTIQRTEQRDSAMYRCASSFRTGGLYEQYFGPGTRLTVT.

The CDR3 here is CASSDPAGGLNTQYF. The CDR3 region has the DNA TGTGCCAGCAGTGACCCAGCGGGGGGGCTCAATACGCAGTATTTT. V usage is TRBV6-4 and J usage is TRBJ2-3, with TRBD2 identical over 10 bases. The CDR3 contains 15 residues. The V and J ends lost 2 bases and 7 bases, in that order; junction bases with no gene match: 6. From germline, CDR1 is MRHNA and CDR2 SNTAGT.

The rearrangement joins TRBV5-6 to TRBJ2-7; a possible D gene is TRBD2 (6 bases). The CDR3 is made up of 15 amino acids. The V end lost 4 bases, the J end lost 0 bases, and 14 bases lay between the germline ends. In germline, CDR1 is SGHDT, CDR2 YYEEEE. CDR3 nucleotides: TGTGCCAGCAGCGCTGGGGGGATGGGCTCCTACGAGCAGTACTTC. The encoded protein is CASSAGGMGSYEQYF.

The gene calls are TRBV9 and TRBJ1-2; 9 bases map to TRBD1. The germline V gene encodes CDR1 SGDLS and CDR2 YYNGEE. Unmatched junction bases numbered 9, after V lost 0 bases and J lost 0 bases. This CDR3 has 18 amino acids. The DNA of the CDR3 is TGTGCCAGCAGCGTAGCTCCTGGGGACAGGGACCCTAACTATGGCTACACCTTC. Translating gives CASSVAPGDRDPNYGYTF.

For this clone: An end of the junction does not agree with germline; a read error may underlie this. This sequence joins TRBV20-1 and TRBJ1-2, with a weak D call TRBD1 (6 bases). This CDR3 has 8 residues. Per germline, CDR1 DFQATT and CDR2 SNEGSKA (reference sequence). The CDR3 DNA reads TGCAGTGCTCCACAGGGCGCCTTC. As protein: CSAPQGAF.

This clone was seen once. The chain is built from TRBV6-1 and TRBJ1-3, with 7 bases lining up with TRBD1. This CDR3 has 14 residues. Germline V lookup: CDR1 MNHNS, CDR2 SASEGT. Trimming took 6 bases from V and 2 from J; bases not matched to a gene: 4. The CDR3 DNA is TGTGCCAGCAGGGGGACAGCGGCTGGAAACACCATATATTTT. Amino acids: CASRGTAAGNTIYF.

The chain uses TRBV5-1 and TRBJ1-2, with D unresolved. This CDR3 is built from 14 residues. Germline lookup yields CDR1 SGHRS and CDR2 YFSETQ. V was clipped by 5 bases and J by 0 bases, with 11 bases between them. The DNA of the CDR3 is TGCGCCAGCAGTTCGGACGGGTCTAACTATGGCTACACCTTC. This gives the protein CASSSDGSNYGYTF.

V is TRBV30 and J is TRBJ2-3, with D possibly matching TRBD2 (6 bases). Trimming took 0 bases from V and 1 from J, leaving 11 bases between them. This CDR3 has 15 residues. CDR1 is GTSNPN and CDR2 is SVGIG in the germline V gene (reference sequence). The CDR3 coding sequence is TGTGCCTGGAGTGTAGGAGCGGGCGGCACAGATACGCAGTATTTT. Its translation is CAWSVGAGGTDTQYF.

This rearrangement joins TRBV4-2 to TRBJ2-1; 10 bases line up with TRBD1. The CDR3 extends over 18 amino acids. The V segment lost 2 bases and the J segment 4 bases; nucleotides outside the gene matches: 11. Germline CDR1 reads LGHNA; CDR2 reads YNFKEQ. CDR3 region: CASSQPTRGQGSYNEQFF. In nucleotides, the CDR3 is TGTGCCAGCAGCCAACCCACTCGGGGACAGGGGAGTTACAATGAGCAGTTCTTC.

The chain uses TRBV19 and TRBJ2-2, with 7 bases that match TRBD2. The V and J ends lost 5 bases and 9 bases, in that order; junction bases with no gene match: 21. This CDR3 comprises 18 residues. CDR1 and CDR2 from the germline V gene are LNHDA and SQIVND (reference sequence). The CDR3 DNA sequence: TGTGCCAGTAGTGGGTCCTCGTGGGGGGGTGGAATGGGTAGGGAGCTGTTTTTT. Protein sequence: CASSGSSWGGGMGRELFF.

This sequence joins TRBV25-1 and TRBJ1-1; D unresolved. The CDR3 is 14 amino acids. Trimming took off 6 bases at V and 1 base at J, with 12 bases between the two ends. Germline V CDR1 and CDR2: MGHDK, SYGVNS. CDR3 DNA: TGTGCCAGCAGGGTATGGGAGGCGAACACTGAAGCTTTCTTT. Translating gives CASRVWEANTEAFF.

The gene calls are TRBV28 and TRBJ2-7; 7 bases align to TRBD1. The V gene end was trimmed by 5 bases and the J gene end by 3 bases; junction bases not matched to a gene: 7. CDR1 is MDHEN, CDR2 SYDVKM, per germline. This CDR3 is built from 14 residues. CDR3 nucleotide sequence: TGTGCCAGCAGTGTCGCGACAGGGATCTACGAGCAGTACTTC. Its protein is CASSVATGIYEQYF. The entire variable domain, with the rest obtained from reference TRBV28 and TRBJ2-7, is as follows: DVKVTQSSRYLVKRTGEKVFLECVQDMDHENMFWYRQDPGLGLRLIYFSYDVKMKEKGDIPEGYSVSREKKERFSLILESASTNQTSMYLCASSVATGIYEQYFGPGTRLTVT.

The chain combines TRBV7-9 with TRBJ1-2; a weak D match, TRBD1 (6 bases). The CDR3 is made up of 13 amino acids. Trimming took off 3 bases at V and 8 bases at J, with 13 bases between the two ends. CDR1 and CDR2 (germline): SEHNR, FQNEAQ (reference sequence). CDR3 sequence: CASSLGAPRGYTF. The CDR3 DNA follows: TGTGCCAGCAGCTTGGGGGCCCCCCGCGGCTACACCTTC.